One and the same sample provided the 7 T cell receptor beta chains below, sequenced in a study of blood T cell repertoires in COVID-19 (dated by TCRdb to 2020 to 2022). Receptor libraries were prepared by the immunoSEQ multiplex PCR assay. TCRdb stores this immuneACCESS table with in-frame sequences only. Part of the clones is absent; in the studies checked, under half of the shortfall reflects unresolved V genes, and no reason is known for the rest. The sample table holds 200,000 to 300,000 clones, of which 70% to 90% were seen once. Around 0.91% of the sample goes to the ten largest clones. The sample comprised peripheral blood. The receptors shown here come from a woman between 40 and 55 years old who had recovered from COVID-19.

This rearrangement joins TRBV19 to TRBJ1-5, with 8 bases identical to TRBD1. CDR3 length: 14 residues. Germline trimming cut 7 bases from V and 7 bases from J; bases unmatched to any gene: 9. The germline CDR1 and CDR2 sequences are LNHDA and SQIVND (reference sequence). CDR3 amino acids: CASNTDRVGQPQHF. CDR3 nucleotide sequence: TGTGCCAGTAACACGGACAGGGTCGGCCAGCCCCAGCATTTT.

V is TRBV5-1 and J is TRBJ2-1, with TRBD2 matching over 13 bases. Germline values: CDR1 SGHRS, CDR2 YFSETQ. Trimming took 3 bases from V and 0 from J; bases not matched to a gene: 12. The CDR3 sequence is 20 residues long. CDR3 sequence: CASSWGTSGRAGSSYNEQFF. The CDR3 bases are TGCGCCAGCAGCTGGGGAACTAGCGGGAGGGCAGGGAGCTCCTACAATGAGCAGTTCTTC.

This clone was recorded once. The chain recombines TRBV6-1 with TRBJ2-5; D is possibly TRBD1 (5 bases). V lost 1 base, J lost 0 bases, and 9 bases lay in between. Germline CDR1 is MNHNS and CDR2 is SASEGT. The CDR3 totals 15 residues. CDR3: CASSEGGAYQETQYF. The DNA for the CDR3 is TGTGCCAGCAGTGAAGGGGGCGCGTACCAAGAGACCCAGTACTTC.

This chain links TRBV5-1 with TRBJ1-6; D uncertain. Trimming cost V 0 bases and J 7 bases, with 5 bases left between them. This CDR3 has 13 residues. Per the germline V gene, CDR1 is SGHRS and CDR2 is YFSETQ. In DNA form, the CDR3 reads TGCGCCAGCAGCTTGGAGCCCAATTCACCCCTCCACTTT. Translation: CASSLEPNSPLHF. The entire variable domain, with the rest obtained from reference TRBV5-1 and TRBJ1-6, is as follows: KAGVTQTPRYLIKTRGQQVTLSCSPISGHRSVSWYQQTPGQGLQFLFEYFSETQRNKGNFPGRFSGRQFSNSRSEMNVSTLELGDSALYLCASSLEPNSPLHFGNGTRLTVT.

A few counts support this clone. The chain is built from TRBV25-1 and TRBJ2-7; D is possibly TRBD2 (7 bases). CDR3 length: 15 amino acids. Trimming shortened V by 8 bases and J by 3 bases, and 20 bases separated the two germline ends. From germline, CDR1 is MGHDK and CDR2 SYGVNS. CDR3 nucleotide sequence: TGTGCCAGCCGGCCCGTAGGGGGGGGCGGCTACGAGCAGTACTTC. Its protein is CASRPVGGGGYEQYF.

The J gene is TRBJ1-5, the V gene TRBV19; D gene ambiguous. Trimming cost V 5 bases and J 7 bases, with 18 bases left between them. The CDR3 contains 15 residues. Germline loops: CDR1 LNHDA, CDR2 SQIVND (reference sequence). In DNA form, the CDR3 reads TGTGCCAGTAGTCCCTCCTCGGCCCCGGGACAGCCCCAGCATTTT. Translation: CASSPSSAPGQPQHF.

This sequence joins TRBV12-5 and TRBJ2-1, with D possibly TRBD2 on 6 matching bases. V lost 7 bases to trimming and J lost 4 bases, with 17 bases between them. CDR3 length equals 15 residues. From germline, CDR1 is LGHNT and CDR2 FRNRAP. The CDR3 nucleotides read TGTGCTAGTGCCCAAAATAGCGGAGCGTACAATGAGCAGTTCTTC. It yields the protein CASAQNSGAYNEQFF.